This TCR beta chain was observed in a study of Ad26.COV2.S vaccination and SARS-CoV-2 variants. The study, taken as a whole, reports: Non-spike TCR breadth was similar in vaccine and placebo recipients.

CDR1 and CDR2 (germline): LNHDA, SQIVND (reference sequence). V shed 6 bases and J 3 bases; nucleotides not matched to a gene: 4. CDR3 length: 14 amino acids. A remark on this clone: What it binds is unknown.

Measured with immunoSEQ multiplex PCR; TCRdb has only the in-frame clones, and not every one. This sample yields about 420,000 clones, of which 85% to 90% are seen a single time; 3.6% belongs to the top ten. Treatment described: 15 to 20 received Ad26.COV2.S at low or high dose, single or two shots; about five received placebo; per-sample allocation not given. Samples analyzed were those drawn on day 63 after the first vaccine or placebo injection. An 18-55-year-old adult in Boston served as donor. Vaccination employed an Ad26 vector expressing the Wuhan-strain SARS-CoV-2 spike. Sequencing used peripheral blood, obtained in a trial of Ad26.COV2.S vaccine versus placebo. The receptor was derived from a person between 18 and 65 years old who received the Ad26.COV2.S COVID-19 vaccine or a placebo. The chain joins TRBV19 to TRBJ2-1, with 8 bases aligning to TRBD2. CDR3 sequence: CASRAGGGYNEQFF. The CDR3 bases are TGTGCCAGTAGGGCGGGGGGCGGCTACAATGAGCAGTTCTTC.